The present T cell receptor beta chain was sequenced within a study of T cells after yellow fever vaccination. Regarding the study as a whole: FACS-sorted repertoires could contain abundant clonotypes contaminating from the bulk population. Compared with primary, the secondary response was weaker and peaked at day 5, not 15.

TCRdb fed the 5' RACE reads into MiXCR, producing one record per CDR3 protein. This table holds 95,000 to 100,000 distinct CDR3 sequences, 4.5% to 6% found once. The V gene lost 5 bases and the J gene lost 6 bases, with 11 bases spanning the gap. Germline V gives CDR1 SEHNR, CDR2 FQNEAQ (reference sequence). The CDR3 loop spans 12 amino acids. This clonotype has more than one count but fewer than ten. Its antigen is as yet unknown. This clonotype was sampled from a man younger than 35 who received the YFV17D yellow fever vaccine. The sequences come from CD8+ T cells sorted from PBMCs, collected 10 days after the yellow fever booster vaccination. The J gene is TRBJ2-7, the V gene TRBV7-9; the D is unclear. DNA for the CDR3: TGTGCCAGCAGCGGGGTCCTCGGCGAGCAGTACTTC. Its protein product is CASSGVLGEQYF.